Sequencing of this TCR beta chain was carried out in a study of blood T cell repertoires in COVID-19. In the study overall: Whether acute or convalescent, the COVID-19 samples came from the United States, Italy and Spain.

Only in-frame clones appear in the TCRdb table, and some are missing; sequencing was by immunoSEQ multiplex PCR. The sample carries roughly 150,000 clones, 80% to 90% recorded once. The CDR3 contains 11 residues. V lost 4 bases and J lost 7, with 7 bases in between. The sequencing input was peripheral blood. This TCR came from a woman of 80 years or more with acute or convalescent COVID-19. This sequence joins TRBV12-3 or TRBV12-4 and TRBJ1-1; D is perhaps TRBD1 (5 bases). CDR3 amino acids: CASSYTGEAFF. CDR3 nucleotide sequence: TGTGCCAGCAGTTACACAGGTGAAGCTTTCTTT.